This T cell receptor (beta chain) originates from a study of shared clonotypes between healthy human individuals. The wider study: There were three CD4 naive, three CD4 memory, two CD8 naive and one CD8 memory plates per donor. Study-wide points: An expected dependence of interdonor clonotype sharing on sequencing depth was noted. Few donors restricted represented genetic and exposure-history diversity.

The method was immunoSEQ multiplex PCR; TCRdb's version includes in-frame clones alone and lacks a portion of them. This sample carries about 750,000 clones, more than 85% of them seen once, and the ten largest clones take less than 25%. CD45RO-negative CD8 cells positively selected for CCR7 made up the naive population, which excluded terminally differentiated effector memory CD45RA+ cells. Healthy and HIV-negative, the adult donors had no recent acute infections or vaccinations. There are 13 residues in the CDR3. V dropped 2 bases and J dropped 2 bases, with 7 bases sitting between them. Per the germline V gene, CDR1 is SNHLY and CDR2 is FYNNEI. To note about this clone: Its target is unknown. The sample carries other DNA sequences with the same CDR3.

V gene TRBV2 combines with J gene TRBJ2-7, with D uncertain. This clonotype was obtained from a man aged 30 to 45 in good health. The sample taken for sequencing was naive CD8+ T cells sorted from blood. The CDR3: CASSEMAAYEQYF. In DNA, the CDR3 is TGTGCCAGCAGTGAAATGGCGGCCTACGAGCAGTACTTC.